This T cell receptor beta chain was observed in a study of lymphopenia after photon versus proton radiotherapy. The study's findings and limits: Photon-treated patients lost naive T cells and TCR diversity; proton-treated stayed stable. A bigger post-nadir fall in TCR diversity correlated inversely with survival time in deceased patients. Better survival with proton therapy was suggested as possible, not demonstrated. Post-nadir diversity loss with photons came from oligoclonal expansion, particularly CD8+ Temra cells.

The repertoire was sequenced with immunoSEQ multiplex PCR; TCRdb's copy has only in-frame clones and lacks some. This sample has 28,000 or so clones, with around 85% found just once. The CDR3 runs to 14 residues. V gave up 0 bases and J gave up 3 bases, with 9 bases separating them. Germline V CDR1 and CDR2: SGHRS, YFSETQ. About this clone: What it binds is unknown.

The chain has TRBV5-1 and TRBJ1-1; D ambiguous. The input for sequencing was peripheral blood, taken from a patient treated with photon-based radiotherapy. This clonotype was sampled from a man aged 25 to 40 with gastric cancer. The CDR3 sequence: CASSLETVDTEAFF. For the CDR3, the DNA is TGCGCCAGCAGCTTGGAAACGGTGGACACTGAAGCTTTCTTT. The whole variable domain, filled in from reference TRBV5-1 and TRBJ1-1, reads KAGVTQTPRYLIKTRGQQVTLSCSPISGHRSVSWYQQTPGQGLQFLFEYFSETQRNKGNFPGRFSGRQFSNSRSEMNVSTLELGDSALYLCASSLETVDTEAFFGQGTRLTVV.